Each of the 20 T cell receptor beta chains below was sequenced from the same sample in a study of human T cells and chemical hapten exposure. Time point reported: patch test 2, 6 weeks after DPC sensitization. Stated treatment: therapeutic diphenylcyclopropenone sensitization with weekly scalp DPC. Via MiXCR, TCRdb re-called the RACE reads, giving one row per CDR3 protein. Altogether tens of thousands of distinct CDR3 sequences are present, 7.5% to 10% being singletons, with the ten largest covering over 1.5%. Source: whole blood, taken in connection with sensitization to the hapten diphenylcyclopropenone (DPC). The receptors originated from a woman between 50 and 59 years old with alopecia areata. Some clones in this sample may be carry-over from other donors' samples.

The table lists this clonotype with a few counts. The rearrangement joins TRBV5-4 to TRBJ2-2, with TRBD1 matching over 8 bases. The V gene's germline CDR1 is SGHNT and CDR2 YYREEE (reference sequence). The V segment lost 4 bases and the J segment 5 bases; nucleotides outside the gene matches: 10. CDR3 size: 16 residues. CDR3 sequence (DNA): TGTGCCAGCAGCGCTGGACAGGGAAGAGGTACCGGGGAGCTGTTTTTT. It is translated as CASSAGQGRGTGELFF.

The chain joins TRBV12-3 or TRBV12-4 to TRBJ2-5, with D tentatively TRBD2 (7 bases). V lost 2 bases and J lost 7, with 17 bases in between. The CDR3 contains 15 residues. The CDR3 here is CASSLTAGAQGTQYF. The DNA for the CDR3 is TGTGCCAGCAGTTTAACTGCGGGGGCCCAGGGGACCCAGTACTTC.

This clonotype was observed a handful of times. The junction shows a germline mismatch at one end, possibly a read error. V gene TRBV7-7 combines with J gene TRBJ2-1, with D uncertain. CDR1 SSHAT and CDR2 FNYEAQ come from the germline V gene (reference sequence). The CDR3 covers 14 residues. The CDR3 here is CASSPRGADNEQFF. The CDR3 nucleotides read TGTGCTAGCAGCCCCCGTGGCGCGGACAATGAGCAGTTCTTC.

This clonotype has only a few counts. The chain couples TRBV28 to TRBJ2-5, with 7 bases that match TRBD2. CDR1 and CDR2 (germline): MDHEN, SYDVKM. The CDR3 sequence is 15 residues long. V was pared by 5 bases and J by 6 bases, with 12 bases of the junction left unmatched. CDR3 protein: CASSGPGTKGKTQYF. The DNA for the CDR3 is TGTGCCAGCAGTGGCCCCGGGACTAAAGGAAAGACCCAGTACTTC.

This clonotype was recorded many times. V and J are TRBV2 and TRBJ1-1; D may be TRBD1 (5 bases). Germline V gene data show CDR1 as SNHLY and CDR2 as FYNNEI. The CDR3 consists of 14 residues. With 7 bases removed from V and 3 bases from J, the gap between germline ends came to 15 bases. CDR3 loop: CASKGKGLDTEAFF. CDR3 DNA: TGTGCCAGCAAAGGAAAGGGGCTGGACACTGAAGCTTTCTTT.

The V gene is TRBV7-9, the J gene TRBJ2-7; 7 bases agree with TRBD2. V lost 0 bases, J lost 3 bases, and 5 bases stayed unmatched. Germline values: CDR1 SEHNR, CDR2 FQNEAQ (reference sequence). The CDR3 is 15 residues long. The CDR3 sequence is CASSLAGGPIYEQYF. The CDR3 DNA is TGTGCCAGCAGCTTAGCGGGAGGGCCAATCTACGAGCAGTACTTC.

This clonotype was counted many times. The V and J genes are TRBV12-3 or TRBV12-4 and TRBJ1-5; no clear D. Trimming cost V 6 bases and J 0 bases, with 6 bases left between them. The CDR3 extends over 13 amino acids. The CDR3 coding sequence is TGTGCCAGCAGAGGTATTAGCAATCAGCCCCAGCATTTT. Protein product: CASRGISNQPQHF.

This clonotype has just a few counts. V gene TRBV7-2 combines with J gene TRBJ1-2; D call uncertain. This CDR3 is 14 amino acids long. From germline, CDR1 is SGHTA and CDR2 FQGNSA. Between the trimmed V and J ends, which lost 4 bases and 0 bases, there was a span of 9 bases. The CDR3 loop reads CASSSWAPNYGYTF. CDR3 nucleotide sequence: TGTGCCAGCAGCTCGTGGGCACCTAACTATGGCTACACCTTC.

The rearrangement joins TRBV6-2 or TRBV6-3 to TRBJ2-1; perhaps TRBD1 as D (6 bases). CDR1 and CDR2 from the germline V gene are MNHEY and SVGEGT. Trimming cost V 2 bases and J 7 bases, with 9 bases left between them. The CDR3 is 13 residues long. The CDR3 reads CASSYGGGNEQFF. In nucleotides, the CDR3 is TGTGCCAGCAGTTACGGGGGCGGGAATGAGCAGTTCTTC.

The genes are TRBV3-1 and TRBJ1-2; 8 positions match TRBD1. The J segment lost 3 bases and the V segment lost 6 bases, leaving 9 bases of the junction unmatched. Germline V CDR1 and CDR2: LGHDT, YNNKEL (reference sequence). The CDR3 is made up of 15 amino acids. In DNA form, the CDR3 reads TGTGCCAGCAGACAACTGGACAGGGAGGACTATGGCTACACCTTC. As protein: CASRQLDREDYGYTF.

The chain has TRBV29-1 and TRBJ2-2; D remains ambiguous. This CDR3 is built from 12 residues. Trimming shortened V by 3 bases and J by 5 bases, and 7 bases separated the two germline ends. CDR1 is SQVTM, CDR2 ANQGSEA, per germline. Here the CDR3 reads CSVDRYTGELFF. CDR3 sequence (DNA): TGCAGCGTTGATCGATATACCGGGGAGCTGTTTTTT.

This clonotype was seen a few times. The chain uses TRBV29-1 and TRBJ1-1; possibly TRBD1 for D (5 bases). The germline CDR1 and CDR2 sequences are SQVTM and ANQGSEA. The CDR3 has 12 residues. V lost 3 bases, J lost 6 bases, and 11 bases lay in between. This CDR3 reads CSVDEGLAEAFF. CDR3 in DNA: TGCAGCGTTGACGAGGGGTTGGCTGAAGCTTTCTTT. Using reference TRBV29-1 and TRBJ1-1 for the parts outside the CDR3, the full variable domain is SAVISQKPSRDICQRGTSLTIQCQVDSQVTMMFWYRQQPGQSLTLIATANQGSEATYESGFVIDKFPISRPNLTFSTLTVSNMSPEDSSIYLCSVDEGLAEAFFGQGTRLTVV.

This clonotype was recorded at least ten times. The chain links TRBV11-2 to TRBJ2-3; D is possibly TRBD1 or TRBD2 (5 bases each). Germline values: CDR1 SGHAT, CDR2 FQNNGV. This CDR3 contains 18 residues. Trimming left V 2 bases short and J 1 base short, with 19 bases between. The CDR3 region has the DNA TGTGCCAGCAGCTTATCCTGGACCAAGGGGACGGGCACAGATACGCAGTATTTT. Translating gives CASSLSWTKGTGTDTQYF.

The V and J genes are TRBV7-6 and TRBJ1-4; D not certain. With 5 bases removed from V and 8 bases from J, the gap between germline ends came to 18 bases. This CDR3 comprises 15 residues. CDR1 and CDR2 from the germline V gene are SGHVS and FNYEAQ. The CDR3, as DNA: TGTGCCAGCAGCGCCTATATCCGGGTTGGCGAAAAACTGTTTTTT. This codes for CASSAYIRVGEKLFF.

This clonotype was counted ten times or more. The CDR3 protein is CSARQGPYEQYF. The CDR3 coding sequence is TGCAGTGCCCGTCAGGGCCCCTACGAGCAGTACTTC. The rearrangement links TRBV20-1 to TRBJ2-7, with D tentatively TRBD1 (5 bases). V lost 6 bases and J lost 2, with 11 bases in between. Germline values: CDR1 DFQATT, CDR2 SNEGSKA (reference sequence). CDR3 length equals 12 residues.

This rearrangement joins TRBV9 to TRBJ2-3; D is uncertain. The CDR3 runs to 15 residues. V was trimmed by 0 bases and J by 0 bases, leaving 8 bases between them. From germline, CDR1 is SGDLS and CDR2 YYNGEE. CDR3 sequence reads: CASSVVGSSTDTQYF. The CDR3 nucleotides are TGTGCCAGCAGCGTAGTGGGATCTAGCACAGATACGCAGTATTTT.

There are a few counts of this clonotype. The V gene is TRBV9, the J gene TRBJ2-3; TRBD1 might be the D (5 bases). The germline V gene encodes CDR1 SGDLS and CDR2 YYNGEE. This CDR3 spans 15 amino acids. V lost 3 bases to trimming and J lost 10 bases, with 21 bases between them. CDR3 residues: CASSEGLLAAVAQYF. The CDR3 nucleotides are TGTGCCAGCAGCGAGGGGCTATTGGCGGCCGTAGCGCAGTATTTT.

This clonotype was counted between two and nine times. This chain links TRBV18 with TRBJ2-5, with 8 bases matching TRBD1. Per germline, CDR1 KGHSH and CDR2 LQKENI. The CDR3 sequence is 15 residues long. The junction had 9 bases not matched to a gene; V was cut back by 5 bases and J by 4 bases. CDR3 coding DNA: TGTGCCAGCTCAAGGTTCGGACAGGGAGGAGAGACCCAGTACTTC. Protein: CASSRFGQGGETQYF.

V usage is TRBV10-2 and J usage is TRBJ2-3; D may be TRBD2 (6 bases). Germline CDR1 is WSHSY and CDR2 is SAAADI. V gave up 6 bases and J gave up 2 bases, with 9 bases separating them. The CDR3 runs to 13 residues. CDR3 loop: CASSLAATDTQYF. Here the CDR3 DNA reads TGCGCCAGCAGCTTAGCGGCCACAGATACGCAGTATTTT.

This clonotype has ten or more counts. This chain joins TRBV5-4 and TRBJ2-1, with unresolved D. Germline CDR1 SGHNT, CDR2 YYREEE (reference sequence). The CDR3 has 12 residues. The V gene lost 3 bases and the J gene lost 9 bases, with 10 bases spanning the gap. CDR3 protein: CASSSTLVEQFF. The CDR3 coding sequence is TGTGCCAGCAGCTCCACCTTAGTTGAGCAGTTCTTC.